This T cell receptor beta chain derives from a study of long-term antiretroviral therapy in people with HIV. Study as a whole: Specimens dating back about a decade before the 2015 immediate-ART recommendation are the oldest included.

Germline CDR1 is SGDLS and CDR2 is YYNGEE. V shed 0 bases and J shed 3 bases, with 9 bases lying between them. This CDR3 region has 14 residues. The study's findings and limits: Across all time points, the repertoire was dominated by clones that expanded before ART. In samples taken after ART, diversity increased but remained below transplant donor control levels. Documentation of ART adherence, viral resistance or therapy changes was absent.

In regard to this clone: Its antigen is undetermined.

Survey level was the resolution at which the v3.0 immunoSEQ assay ran. Clones were sequenced by immunoSEQ multiplex PCR, and TCRdb holds only the in-frame ones, with some missing. The repertoire holds tens of thousands of clones, with more than 65% as singletons. This sequence originates from a woman in her 30s with HIV. V usage is TRBV9 and J usage is TRBJ1-1; no definite D call. The sequenced sample was unsorted PBMCs, obtained 1.1 years before starting antiretroviral therapy. The CDR3 protein is CASSVVRRDTEAFF. CDR3 nucleotide sequence: TGTGCCAGCAGCGTAGTGAGGCGGGACACTGAAGCTTTCTTT.